The entry below describes one TCR beta chain. Its matching antigen is unknown. The entry originates in a study of cytomegalovirus exposure and HLA in healthy donors. The CDR3 spans 17 residues. The germline CDR1 and CDR2 sequences are LGHNA and YSLEER. V gave up 2 bases and J gave up 0 bases, with 14 bases separating them. Likely unrecorded immune exposures existed in these nominally healthy donors. The PCR was carried out with 60 Vbeta primers and 13 Jbeta primers. Sequenced by immunoSEQ multiplex PCR; TCRdb stores in-frame clones only, minus some. The top ten hold roughly a tenth of the sample, which has around 150,000 clones, roughly 82% seen once. Points from the study as a whole: Trimming of TCR beta V- and J-genes showed a link, identified in a later analysis, to a missense DCLRE1C variant. In an earlier analysis, productive rearrangement rates for most beta V segments clustered near 87% or 30%. Highest at DRB1 and lowest at HLA-C, TCR association rates differed among HLA loci in a later analysis.

The receptor comes from a man between 50 and 59 years old in good health and CMV-seropositive. The sample consisted of PBMCs. The chain links TRBV4-3 to TRBJ1-5; possible D gene TRBD1, 6 bases. CDR3 sequence: CASSQRGGTYSNQPQHF. The CDR3 region has the DNA TGCGCCAGCAGCCAAAGGGGGGGGACATATAGCAATCAGCCCCAGCATTTT.